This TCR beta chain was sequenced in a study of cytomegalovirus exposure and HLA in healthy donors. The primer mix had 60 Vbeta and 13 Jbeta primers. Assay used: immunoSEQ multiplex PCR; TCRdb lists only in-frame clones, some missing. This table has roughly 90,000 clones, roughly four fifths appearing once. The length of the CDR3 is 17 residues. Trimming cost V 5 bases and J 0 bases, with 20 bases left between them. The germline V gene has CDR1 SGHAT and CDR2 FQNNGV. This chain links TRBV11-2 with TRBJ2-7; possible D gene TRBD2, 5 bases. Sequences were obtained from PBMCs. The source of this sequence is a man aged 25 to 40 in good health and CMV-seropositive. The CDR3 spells CASSAPEGFQPSYEQYF. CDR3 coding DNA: TGTGCCAGCAGCGCCCCAGAGGGCTTCCAGCCCTCCTACGAGCAGTACTTC.